Shown below are 9 T cell receptor beta chains from a single sample sequenced in a study of vaccination and CD4 T cells after COVID-19. The antigens these receptors bind are not known. Sequenced with the Oncomine TCR Beta short-read assay was DNA taken from cultured CD4+ T cells. MiXCR was run by TCRdb on the PCR reads, yielding one entry per CDR3 protein. The repertoire includes roughly 20,000 distinct CDR3 sequences, about half of them detected once, and 17% sits in the top ten. This sample's treatment: roughly nine-day PBMC culture with coronavirus spike peptide pools or control peptides (ViraFEST assay). The sample here was CD4+ T cells from blood, cultured in vitro, taken before SARS-CoV-2 vaccination. The receptors were gathered from a human donor who had recovered from COVID-19.

The chain couples TRBV20-1 to TRBJ1-1; D is unclear. CDR1 DFQATT and CDR2 SNEGSKA come from the germline V gene (reference sequence). Trimming pared 4 bases from V and 1 base from J, leaving 7 bases between. There are 12 residues in the CDR3. The CDR3 protein is CSANPGNTEAFF. CDR3 DNA sequence: TGCAGTGCTAATCCTGGGAACACTGAAGCTTTCTTT.

The chain joins TRBV30 to TRBJ2-3; TRBD2 matches 15 bases. The CDR3 extends over 16 amino acids. V lost 7 bases, J lost 8 bases, and 13 bases stayed unmatched. Per the germline V gene, CDR1 is GTSNPN and CDR2 is SVGIG (reference sequence). This CDR3 reads CAFQEGLAGGKGTQYF. CDR3 sequence (DNA): TGTGCCTTTCAAGAAGGACTAGCGGGGGGGAAGGGTACGCAGTATTTT.

This sequence joins TRBV7-2 and TRBJ1-2; D is unclear. V dropped 5 bases and J dropped 3 bases, with 4 bases sitting between them. The V gene's germline CDR1 is SGHTA and CDR2 FQGNSA. The CDR3 length is 11 residues. CDR3 coding DNA: TGTGCCAGCAGCGACCACTATGGCTACACCTTC. Translation: CASSDHYGYTF.

The rearrangement links TRBV2 to TRBJ1-1, with unresolved D. V shed 6 bases and J shed 1 base, with 9 bases lying between them. This CDR3 has 13 amino acids. Germline CDR1 is SNHLY and CDR2 is FYNNEI. The CDR3 DNA reads TGTGCCAGCAGCCCGGACCCGAACACTGAAGCTTTCTTT. Translating it yields CASSPDPNTEAFF.

The rearrangement uses TRBV19 and TRBJ1-2; D gene uncertain. The V and J ends lost 2 bases and 4 bases respectively, with 14 bases between them. The germline V gene encodes CDR1 LNHDA and CDR2 SQIVND (reference sequence). CDR3 length: 15 residues. The chain's CDR3 is CASSILGNSLYGYTF. The CDR3 bases are TGTGCCAGTAGTATACTTGGCAACTCACTCTATGGCTACACCTTC.

This clonotype was observed a handful of times. The chain uses TRBV12-3 or TRBV12-4 and TRBJ1-1; 8 bases are shared with TRBD1. V shed 4 bases and J 5 bases; nucleotides not matched to a gene: 6. The CDR3 is 14 amino acids. CDR3 sequence (DNA): TGTGCCAGCAGTTCAGGGACAGGAGGAACTGAAGCTTTCTTT. Protein: CASSSGTGGTEAFF.

CDR3 in amino acids: CASSSTDSGANVLTF. The CDR3 DNA reads as TGTGCCAGCAGCTCGACAGACTCTGGGGCCAACGTCCTGACTTTC. V usage is TRBV5-4 and J usage is TRBJ2-6; maybe TRBD1 (5 bases). Trimming removed 3 bases from V and 0 bases from J, with 7 bases in between. This CDR3 is 15 amino acids long. The germline V gene has CDR1 SGHNT and CDR2 YYREEE (reference sequence).

The chain links TRBV11-3 to TRBJ2-1, with 10 bases matching TRBD2. Germline V lookup: CDR1 SGHNT, CDR2 YENEEA. This CDR3 comprises 15 residues. With V trimmed by 5 bases and J by 6 bases, 7 bases remained unmatched. CDR3 loop: CASSPLGLAANEQFF. As DNA, the CDR3 is TGTGCCAGCAGCCCCCTCGGACTAGCGGCCAATGAGCAGTTCTTC.

The V gene is TRBV20-1, the J gene TRBJ1-2, with 7 bases fitting TRBD1. The CDR3 runs 13 residues. Germline CDR1 DFQATT, CDR2 SNEGSKA (reference sequence). The J segment lost 2 bases and the V segment lost 6 bases, leaving 6 bases of the junction unmatched. The CDR3 DNA is TGCAGTGCCGAAGACAGGGAAAACTATGGCTACACCTTC. It yields the protein CSAEDRENYGYTF.